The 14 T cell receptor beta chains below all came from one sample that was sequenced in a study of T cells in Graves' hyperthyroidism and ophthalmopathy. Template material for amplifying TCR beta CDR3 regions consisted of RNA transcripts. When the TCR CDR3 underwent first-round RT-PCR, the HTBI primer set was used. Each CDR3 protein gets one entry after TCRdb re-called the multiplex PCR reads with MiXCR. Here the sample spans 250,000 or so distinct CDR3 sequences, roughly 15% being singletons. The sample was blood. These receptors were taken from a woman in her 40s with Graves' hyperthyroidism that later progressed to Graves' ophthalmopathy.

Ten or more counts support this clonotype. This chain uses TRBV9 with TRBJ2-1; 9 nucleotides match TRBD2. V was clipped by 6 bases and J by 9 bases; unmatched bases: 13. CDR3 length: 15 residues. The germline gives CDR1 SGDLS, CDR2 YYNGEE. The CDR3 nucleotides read TGTGCCAGCACCCTTACTAGCGGGCCCGCGGGTGAGCAGTTCTTC. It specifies CASTLTSGPAGEQFF.

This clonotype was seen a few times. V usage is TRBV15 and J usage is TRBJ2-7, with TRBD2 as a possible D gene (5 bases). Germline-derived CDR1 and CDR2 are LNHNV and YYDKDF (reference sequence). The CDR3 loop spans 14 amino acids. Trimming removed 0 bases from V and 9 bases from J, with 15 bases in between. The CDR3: CATSRDSASKVQYF. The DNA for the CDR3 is TGTGCCACCAGCAGAGATAGTGCTAGCAAGGTGCAGTACTTC.

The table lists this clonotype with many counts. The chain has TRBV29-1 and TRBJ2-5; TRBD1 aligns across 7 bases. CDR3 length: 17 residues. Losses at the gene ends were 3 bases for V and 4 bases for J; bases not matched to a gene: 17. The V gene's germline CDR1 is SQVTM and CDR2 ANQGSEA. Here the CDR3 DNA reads TGCAGCGTTGATGAGACGACAGGGCAGAGGGTAGGAGAGACCCAGTACTTC. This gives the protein CSVDETTGQRVGETQYF.

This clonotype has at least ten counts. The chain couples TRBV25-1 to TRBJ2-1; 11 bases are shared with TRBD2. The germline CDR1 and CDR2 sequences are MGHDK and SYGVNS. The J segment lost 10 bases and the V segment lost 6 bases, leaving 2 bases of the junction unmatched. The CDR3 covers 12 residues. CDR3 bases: TGTGCCAGCAGGACTAGCGGGGACGAGCAGTTCTTC. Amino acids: CASRTSGDEQFF.

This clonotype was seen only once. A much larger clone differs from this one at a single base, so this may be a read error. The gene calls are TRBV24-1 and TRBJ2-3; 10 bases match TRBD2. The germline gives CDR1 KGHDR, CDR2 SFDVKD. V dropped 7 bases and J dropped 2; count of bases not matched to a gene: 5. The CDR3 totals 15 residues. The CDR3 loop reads CATRASGSDTDTQYF. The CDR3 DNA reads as TGTGCCACCAGGGCTAGCGGGAGTGACACAGATACGCAGTATTTT.

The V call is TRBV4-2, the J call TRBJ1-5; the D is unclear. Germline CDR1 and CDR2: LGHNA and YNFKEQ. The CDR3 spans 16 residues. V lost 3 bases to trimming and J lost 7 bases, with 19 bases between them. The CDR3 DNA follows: TGTGCCAGCAGCCACAATACCGGGTTACGGGAACAGCCCCAGCATTTT. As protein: CASSHNTGLREQPQHF.

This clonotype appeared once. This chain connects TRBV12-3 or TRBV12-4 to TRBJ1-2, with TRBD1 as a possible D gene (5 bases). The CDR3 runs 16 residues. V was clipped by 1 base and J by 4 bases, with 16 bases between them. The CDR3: CASSLDRGGRSYGYTF. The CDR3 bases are TGTGCCAGCAGTTTAGACCGGGGGGGACGATCCTATGGCTACACCTTC.

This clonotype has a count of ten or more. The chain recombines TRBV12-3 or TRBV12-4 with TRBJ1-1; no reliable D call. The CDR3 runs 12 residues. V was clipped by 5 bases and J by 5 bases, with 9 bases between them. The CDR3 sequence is CASSVGRTEAFF. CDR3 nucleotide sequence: TGTGCCAGCAGTGTCGGAAGGACTGAAGCTTTCTTT.

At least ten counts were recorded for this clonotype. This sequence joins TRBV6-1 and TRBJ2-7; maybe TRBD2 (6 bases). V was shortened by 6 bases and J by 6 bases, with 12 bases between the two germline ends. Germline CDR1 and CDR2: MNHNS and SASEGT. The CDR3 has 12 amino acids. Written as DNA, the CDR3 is TGTGCCAGCAGGAGGGCGGGACGCGAGCAGTACTTC. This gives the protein CASRRAGREQYF.

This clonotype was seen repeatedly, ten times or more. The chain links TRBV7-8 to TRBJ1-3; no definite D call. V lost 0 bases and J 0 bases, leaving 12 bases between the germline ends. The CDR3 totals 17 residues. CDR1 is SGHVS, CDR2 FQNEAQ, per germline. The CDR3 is CASSLAYPTFSGNTIYF. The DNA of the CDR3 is TGTGCCAGCAGCTTAGCTTATCCCACCTTCTCTGGAAACACCATATATTTT.

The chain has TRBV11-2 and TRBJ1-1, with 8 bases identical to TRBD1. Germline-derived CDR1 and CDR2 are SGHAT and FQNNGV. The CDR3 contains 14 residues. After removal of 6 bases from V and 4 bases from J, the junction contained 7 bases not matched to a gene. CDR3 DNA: TGTGCCAGCAGGGGGACAGGCGAACGCACTGAAGCTTTCTTT. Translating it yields CASRGTGERTEAFF. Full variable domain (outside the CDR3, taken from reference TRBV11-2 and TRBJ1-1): EAGVAQSPRYKIIEKRQSVAFWCNPISGHATLYWYQQILGQGPKLLIQFQNNGVVDDSQLPKDRFSAERLKGVDSTLKIQPAKLEDSAVYLCASRGTGERTEAFFGQGTRLTVV.

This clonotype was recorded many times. CDR3 in amino acids: CASSPTANSPLHF. In nucleotides, the CDR3 is TGTGCCAGCAGTCCGACAGCGAATTCACCCCTCCACTTT. The rearrangement uses TRBV27 and TRBJ1-6; possible D gene TRBD1, 5 bases. The V and J ends lost 5 bases and 7 bases respectively, with 9 bases between them. Germline V gene lookup returns CDR1 MNHEY and CDR2 SMNVEV (reference sequence). The CDR3 spans 13 residues.

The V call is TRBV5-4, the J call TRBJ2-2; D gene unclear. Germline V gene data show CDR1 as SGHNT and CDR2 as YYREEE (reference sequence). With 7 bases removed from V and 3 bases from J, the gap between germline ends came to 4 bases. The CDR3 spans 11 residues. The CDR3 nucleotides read TGTGCCAGCTCAGACACCGGGGAGCTGTTTTTT. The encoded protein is CASSDTGELFF.

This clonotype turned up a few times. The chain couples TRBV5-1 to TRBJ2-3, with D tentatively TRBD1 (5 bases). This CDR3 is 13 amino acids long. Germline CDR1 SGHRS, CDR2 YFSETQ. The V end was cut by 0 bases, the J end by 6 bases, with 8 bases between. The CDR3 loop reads CASSLASGDTQYF. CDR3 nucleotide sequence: TGCGCCAGCAGCTTGGCCTCAGGGGATACGCAGTATTTT.